This T cell receptor beta chain was captured in a study of OX40 agonist ivuxolimab in advanced cancers. CDR1 is LGHNA, CDR2 YNFKEQ, per germline. V shed 0 bases, J shed 3 bases, and the junction held 4 bases outside the gene matches. This CDR3 spans 16 amino acids. Here immunoSEQ multiplex PCR was the method, and the copy in TCRdb shows in-frame clones only, minus some. The sample has 25,000 to 35,000 clones, less than 90% seen once; the top ten hold roughly 15%. The origin of this receptor is an adult with an advanced solid tumor such as melanoma, head and neck, liver or kidney cancer. This chain joins TRBV4-2 and TRBJ1-5, with TRBD1 identical over 8 bases. The sequenced sample was CD4+ or CD8+ T cells sorted from blood, obtained in a trial of the OX40 agonist ivuxolimab. The CDR3 loop reads CASSQEEGQVNQPQHF. CDR3 nucleotide sequence: TGTGCCAGCAGCCAAGAAGAGGGACAGGTCAATCAGCCCCAGCATTTT.